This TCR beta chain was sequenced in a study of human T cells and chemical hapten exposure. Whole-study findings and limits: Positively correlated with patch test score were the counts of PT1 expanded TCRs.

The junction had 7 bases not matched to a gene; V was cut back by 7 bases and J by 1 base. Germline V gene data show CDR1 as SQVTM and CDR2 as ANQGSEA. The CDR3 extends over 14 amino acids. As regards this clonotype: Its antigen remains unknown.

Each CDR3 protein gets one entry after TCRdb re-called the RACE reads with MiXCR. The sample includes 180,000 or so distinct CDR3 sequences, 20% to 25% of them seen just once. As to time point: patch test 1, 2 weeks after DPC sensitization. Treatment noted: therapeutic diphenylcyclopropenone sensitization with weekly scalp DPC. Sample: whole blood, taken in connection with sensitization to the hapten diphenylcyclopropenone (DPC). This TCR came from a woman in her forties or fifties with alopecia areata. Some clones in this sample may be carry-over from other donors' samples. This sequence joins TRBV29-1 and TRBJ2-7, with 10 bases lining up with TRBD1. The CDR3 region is CSGSGTGESYEQYF. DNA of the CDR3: TGCAGCGGATCCGGGACAGGGGAATCCTACGAGCAGTACTTC.